Sequencing of this TCR beta chain was carried out in a study of T-cell memory formation after mild COVID-19. Whole-study results and caveats: The study found balanced CD4/CD8 in clones contracting day 15 to 85 and a CD4+ lean in later expanders.

A word on this clonotype: Antigen unknown.

The germline V gene has CDR1 LNHNV and CDR2 YYDKDF (reference sequence). Trimming removed 0 bases at V and 0 bases at J, with 4 bases between. The CDR3 has 14 residues. Sample barcodes and UMIs were carried by the TCR alpha and TCR beta cDNA libraries that 5'RACE generated with constant-segment primers. TCRdb re-called the 5' RACE reads with MiXCR, one entry per CDR3 protein. The table lists 550,000 to 600,000 distinct CDR3 sequences, around a sixth of them singletons. The TCR originated in an adult woman who had mild COVID-19 (a few samples of this study predate the infection). Cell type and time point are not known. The sequenced sample consisted of PBMCs or a T cell subset sorted from them (not recorded which). The gene calls are TRBV15 and TRBJ2-3; D is unclear. For the CDR3, the DNA is TGTGCCACCAGCAGAGATTGGAGCACAGATACGCAGTATTTT. It encodes CATSRDWSTDTQYF.